The clone carrying this T cell receptor beta chain was picked up one time. Its target is unknown. These data originate in a study of human T cells and chemical hapten exposure. Study-wide findings and caveats: Patch test score was positively correlated with the counts of PT1 expanded TCRs.

Library preparation tagged each individual cDNA molecule with a unique molecular identifier. TCRdb re-derived calls from the RACE reads in MiXCR, one entry per CDR3 protein. The repertoire holds 75,000 to 100,000 distinct CDR3 sequences, with 9.5% to 15% as singletons. Noted time point: patch test 1, 2 weeks after DPC sensitization. Treatment reported: therapeutic diphenylcyclopropenone sensitization with weekly scalp DPC. At patch-test visits, sampling came before the patch test. Sequences were derived from whole blood, sampled in connection with sensitization to the hapten diphenylcyclopropenone (DPC). This sequence was found in a woman aged 40 to 50 with alopecia areata. Some clones in this sample may be carry-over from other donors' samples.

The CDR3: CASSYAARAYEQYF. CDR3 in DNA: TGTGCCAGCAGTTACGCGGCGCGCGCCTACGAGCAGTACTTC. This chain joins TRBV6-5 and TRBJ2-7, with D hard to call. V was shortened by 2 bases and J by 2 bases, with 10 bases between the two germline ends. Germline V gene sequence: CDR1 MNHEY, CDR2 SVGAGI. The length of the CDR3 is 14 residues.